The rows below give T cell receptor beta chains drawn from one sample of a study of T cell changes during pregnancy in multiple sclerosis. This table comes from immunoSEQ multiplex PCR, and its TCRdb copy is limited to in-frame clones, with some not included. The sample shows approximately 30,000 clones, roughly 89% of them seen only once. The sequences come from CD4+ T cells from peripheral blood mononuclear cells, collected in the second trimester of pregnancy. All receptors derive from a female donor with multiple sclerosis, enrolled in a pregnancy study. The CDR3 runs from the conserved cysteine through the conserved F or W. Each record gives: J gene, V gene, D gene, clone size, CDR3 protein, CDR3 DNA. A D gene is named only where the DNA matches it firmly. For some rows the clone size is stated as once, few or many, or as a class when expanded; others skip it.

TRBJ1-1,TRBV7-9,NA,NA,CASSSLGSRLNTEAFF,TGTGCCAGCAGCTCTTTGGGCTCAAGATTGAACACTGAAGCTTTCTTT
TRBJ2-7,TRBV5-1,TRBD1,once,CASSKEFDRGFSYEQYF,TGCGCCAGCAGCAAGGAGTTCGACAGGGGGTTTTCCTACGAGCAGTACTTC
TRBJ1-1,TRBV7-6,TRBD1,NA,CASSFNRGTEAFF,TGTGCCAGCAGCTTTAACAGGGGCACTGAAGCTTTCTTT
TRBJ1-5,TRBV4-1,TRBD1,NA,CASSRTGGNQPQHF,TGCGCCAGCAGTCGGACAGGGGGCAATCAGCCCCAGCATTTT
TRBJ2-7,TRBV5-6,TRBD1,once,CASRFGTGGSYEQYF,TGTGCCAGCAGATTTGGTACAGGGGGGTCCTACGAGCAGTACTTC
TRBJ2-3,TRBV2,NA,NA,CASSEQGQSTDTQYF,TGTGCCAGCAGTGAACAGGGGCAAAGCACAGATACGCAGTATTTT
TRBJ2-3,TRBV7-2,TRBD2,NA,CASSLGSGGGTDTQYF,TGTGCCAGCAGCTTAGGAAGCGGGGGGGGCACAGATACGCAGTATTTT
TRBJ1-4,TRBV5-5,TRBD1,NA,CASSLAPGQGSEKLFF,TGTGCCAGCAGCTTGGCCCCGGGACAGGGTAGCGAAAAACTGTTTTTT
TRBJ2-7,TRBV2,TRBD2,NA,CASSPGTSARREQYF,TGTGCCAGCAGTCCCGGGACTAGCGCCCGAAGGGAGCAGTACTTC
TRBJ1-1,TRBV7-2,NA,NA,CASSTQGNTEAFF,TGTGCCAGCAGCACCCAGGGGAACACTGAAGCTTTCTTT
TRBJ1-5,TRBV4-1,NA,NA,CASSQDSQGVQPQHF,TGCGCCAGCAGCCAAGATTCGCAGGGTGTTCAGCCCCAGCATTTT
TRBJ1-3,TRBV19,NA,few,CASTSVPGNTIYF,TGTGCCAGTACCTCAGTACCTGGAAACACCATATATTTT
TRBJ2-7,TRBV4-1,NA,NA,CASSVQSAYEQYF,TGCGCCAGCAGTGTCCAGTCCGCCTACGAGCAGTACTTC
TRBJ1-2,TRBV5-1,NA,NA,CASSEDNYGYTF,TGCGCCAGCAGCGAGGATAACTATGGCTACACCTTC
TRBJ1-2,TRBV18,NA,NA,CASSPRQGGDGYTF,TGTGCCAGCTCACCACGCCAGGGAGGCGATGGCTACACCTTC
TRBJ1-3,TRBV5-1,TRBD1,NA,CASSLEPTGTGNTIYF,TGCGCCAGCAGCTTGGAGCCGACAGGGACTGGAAACACCATATATTTT
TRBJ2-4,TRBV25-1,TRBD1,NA,CASSPDRQGPKNIQYF,TGTGCCAGCAGCCCGGATAGACAGGGTCCCAAAAACATTCAGTACTTC
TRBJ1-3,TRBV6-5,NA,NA,CASSAWSSGNTIYF,TGTGCCAGCAGTGCCTGGAGCTCTGGAAACACCATATATTTT
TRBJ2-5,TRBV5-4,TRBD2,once,CASSLAGGLQETQYF,TGTGCCAGCTCCCTAGCGGGGGGTCTCCAAGAGACCCAGTACTTC
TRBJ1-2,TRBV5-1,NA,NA,CASRPDSWTYGYTF,TGCGCCAGCAGACCCGACAGCTGGACCTATGGCTACACCTTC
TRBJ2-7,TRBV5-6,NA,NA,CASGGGPSGYYEQYF,TGTGCCAGCGGAGGGGGGCCTAGCGGATATTACGAGCAGTACTTC
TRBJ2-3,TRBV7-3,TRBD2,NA,CASSRSGASTDTQYF,TGTGCCAGCAGCCGTAGCGGGGCTAGCACAGATACGCAGTATTTT
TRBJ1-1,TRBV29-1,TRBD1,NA,CSVGIGQGTEAFF,TGCAGCGTTGGGATAGGACAGGGGACTGAAGCTTTCTTT
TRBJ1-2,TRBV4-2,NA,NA,CASSQVGGEYGYTF,TGTGCCAGCAGCCAAGTGGGGGGGGAGTATGGCTACACCTTC
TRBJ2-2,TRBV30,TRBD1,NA,CAWSYGQGSTGELFF,TGTGCCTGGAGTTACGGACAGGGGAGCACCGGGGAGCTGTTTTTT
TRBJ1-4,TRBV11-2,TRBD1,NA,CASTTGPSFGKLFF,TGTGCCAGCACGACAGGGCCCAGTTTTGGAAAACTGTTTTTT
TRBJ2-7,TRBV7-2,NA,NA,CASSLELSDEQYF,TGTGCCAGCAGCTTAGAACTCAGCGACGAGCAGTACTTC
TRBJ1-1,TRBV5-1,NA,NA,CASSLRGTVLLNTEAFF,TGCGCCAGCAGCTTGAGGGGGACCGTTCTCCTGAACACTGAAGCTTTCTTT
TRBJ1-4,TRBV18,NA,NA,CASSPGVPTGRGNEKLFF,TGTGCCAGCTCACCCGGGGTTCCTACAGGGCGAGGTAATGAAAAACTGTTTTTT
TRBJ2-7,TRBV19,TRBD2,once,CASSPGGGLFYEQYF,TGTGCCAGTAGCCCGGGGGGGGGCCTCTTCTACGAGCAGTACTTC
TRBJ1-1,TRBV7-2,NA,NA,CASSLGGNGEAFF,TGTGCCAGCAGCTTAGGAGGGAACGGTGAAGCTTTCTTT
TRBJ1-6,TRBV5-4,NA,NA,CASSSSTVPYNSPLHF,TGTGCCAGCAGCTCCTCGACAGTACCCTATAATTCACCCCTCCACTTT
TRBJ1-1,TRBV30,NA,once,CAWSVLGVPTPSTEAFF,TGTGCCTGGAGTGTACTAGGAGTCCCCACTCCTTCCACTGAAGCTTTCTTT
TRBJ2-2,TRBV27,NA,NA,CASSFDGGGTGELFF,TGTGCCAGCAGTTTTGACGGGGGAGGCACCGGGGAGCTGTTTTTT
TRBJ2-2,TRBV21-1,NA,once,CASSKGRGRTGELFF,TGTGCCAGCAGCAAAGGGAGGGGACGCACCGGGGAGCTGTTTTTT
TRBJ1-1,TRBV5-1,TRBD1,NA,CASSVTGLNTEAFF,TGCGCCAGCAGCGTGACAGGGCTAAACACTGAAGCTTTCTTT
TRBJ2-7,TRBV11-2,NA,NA,CASSLVRGLSSYEQYF,TGTGCCAGCAGCTTAGTGAGAGGGTTGAGCTCCTACGAGCAGTACTTC